This T cell receptor (beta chain) stems from a study of blood T cells in healthy people across ages. Through a sample-barcoded 5' primer and a J-beta primer mix, a second PCR was run for roughly 6 to 11 cycles. TCRdb fed the 5' RACE reads into MiXCR, producing one record per CDR3 protein. This table has 780,000 or so distinct CDR3 sequences, roughly three fifths appearing once. The source is a man between 35 and 55 years old in good health. The sample taken for sequencing was blood.

DNA for the CDR3: TGCAGCGTTGAAGGTTGGACAGGAGGGGGCACAGATACGCAGTATTTT. As protein: CSVEGWTGGGTDTQYF. The chain recombines TRBV29-1 with TRBJ2-3; the D gene is possibly TRBD1 (7 bases). Germline CDR1 is SQVTM and CDR2 is ANQGSEA. The ends were cut back, 1 base at V and 1 base at J, with 15 bases in the middle. CDR3 size: 16 residues.